Following are 17 T cell receptor beta chains from one sample sequenced in a study of vaccination effects on CD4 cells after COVID-19. TCRdb keeps only in-frame clones here, not all; method: immunoSEQ multiplex PCR. The repertoire holds tens of thousands of clones, with roughly 81% as singletons. It was after more than nine days of culture that CD4+ T cells were isolated. Every participant took two doses of the BNT162b2 or mRNA-1273 vaccine. Their antigens are not known. This material consisted of CD4+ T cells from PBMCs cultured without peptide, taken after COVID-19 vaccination. The origin of the receptors is a human donor who received a COVID-19 vaccine.

The chain carries TRBV29-1 and TRBJ2-3, with 11 bases matching TRBD2. Trimming at V came to 7 bases and at J to 4 bases, leaving 4 bases not matched to a gene. The CDR3 consists of 13 residues. Germline CDR1 and CDR2: SQVTM and ANQGSEA. CDR3 nucleotide sequence: TGCAGCGCCATAGCGGGGGGGTCAGATACGCAGTATTTT. It is translated as CSAIAGGSDTQYF.

This chain joins TRBV2 and TRBJ1-1; maybe TRBD1 (6 bases). The CDR3 consists of 15 residues. Trimming shortened V by 3 bases and J by 0 bases, and 11 bases separated the two germline ends. Germline V gene lookup returns CDR1 SNHLY and CDR2 FYNNEI. CDR3 protein: CASSDKGQMNTEAFF. The CDR3 nucleotides are TGTGCCAGCAGTGATAAAGGACAGATGAACACTGAAGCTTTCTTT. The complete variable domain, with remaining parts taken from reference TRBV2 and TRBJ1-1, reads EPEVTQTPSHQVTQMGQEVILRCVPISNHLYFYWYRQILGQKVEFLVSFYNNEISEKSEIFDDQFSVERPDGSNFTLKIRSTKLEDSAMYFCASSDKGQMNTEAFFGQGTRLTVV.

This chain uses TRBV5-8 with TRBJ1-1; 11 bases align to TRBD1. Germline V gene lookup returns CDR1 SGHTS and CDR2 YDEGEE. V trimming: 5 bases; J trimming: 1 base; junction bases outside the gene matches: 4. The CDR3 covers 15 residues. CDR3 region: CASRRDRGKNTEAFF. CDR3 sequence (DNA): TGTGCCAGCAGGCGGGACAGGGGGAAGAACACTGAAGCTTTCTTT.

The count of this clone is one. The chain carries TRBV5-1 and TRBJ1-2; D is possibly TRBD1 (6 bases). The CDR3 extends over 16 amino acids. Trimming shortened V by 0 bases and J by 0 bases, and 12 bases separated the two germline ends. Germline V gene sequence: CDR1 SGHRS, CDR2 YFSETQ. The CDR3 DNA reads TGCGCCAGCAGCTTGGCTAAGGGGGGTTCTAACTATGGCTACACCTTC. Its translation: CASSLAKGGSNYGYTF.

CDR3 region: CASSSLGGAYEQYV. The CDR3, as DNA: TGCGCCAGCAGCTCTTTGGGGGGAGCCTACGAGCAGTACGTC. The V call is TRBV5-1, the J call TRBJ2-7, with D possibly TRBD2 on 6 matching bases. Trimming removed 3 bases at V and 2 bases at J, with 12 bases between. The CDR3 is 14 amino acids. Germline assignment: CDR1 SGHRS and CDR2 YFSETQ.

The chain couples TRBV7-8 to TRBJ2-7; 13 bases are shared with TRBD2. Germline values: CDR1 SGHVS, CDR2 FQNEAQ. The CDR3 totals 16 residues. Trimming removed 2 bases from V and 6 bases from J; junction bases left unmatched: 7. The CDR3 bases are TGTGCCAGCAGCTTAACTAGCGGGGGGGATGTGGGCGAGCAGTACGTC. As protein: CASSLTSGGDVGEQYV.

A single count supports this clone. The chain uses TRBV6-5 and TRBJ2-1; a possible D gene is TRBD2 (5 bases). The length of the CDR3 is 13 residues. Germline V lookup: CDR1 MNHEY, CDR2 SVGAGI. Trimming took 7 bases from V and 0 from J, leaving 7 bases between them. The chain's CDR3 is CASKRPSYNEQFF. The CDR3 DNA follows: TGTGCCAGCAAGCGGCCCTCCTACAATGAGCAGTTCTTC.

The chain employs TRBV19 and TRBJ2-7; D unresolved. CDR3 length equals 16 residues. Trimming took 6 bases from V and 7 from J, leaving 25 bases between them. The germline CDR1 and CDR2 sequences are LNHDA and SQIVND (reference sequence). Written as DNA, the CDR3 is TGTGCCAGTAGCCCCGTTGGTCTTTGGGGATATATGGAGCAGTACGTC. As protein: CASSPVGLWGYMEQYV.

CDR3 loop: CATSTELNEKLFF. The CDR3 DNA reads as TGTGCCACCTCGACAGAACTTAATGAAAAACTGTTTTTT. The chain carries TRBV18 and TRBJ1-4; TRBD1 is a possible D gene (5 bases). The CDR3 is 13 residues long. The germline V and J ends were trimmed by 10 bases and 4 bases, with 13 bases remaining between them. Germline CDR1 is KGHSH and CDR2 is LQKENI.

There are a few counts of this clone. The rearrangement links TRBV5-1 to TRBJ2-2; TRBD1 agrees at 10 bases. Germline CDR1 and CDR2: SGHRS and YFSETQ. The CDR3 runs 18 residues. With 4 bases clipped from V and 8 bases from J, the junction kept 17 bases outside the gene matches. DNA for the CDR3: TGCGCCAGCAGCCCACGGACAGGGGGATCGGCTGTAGGAGGGGAGCTGTTTTTT. Protein sequence: CASSPRTGGSAVGGELFF.

The chain has TRBV11-3 and TRBJ2-2; D is perhaps TRBD1 (6 bases). V was trimmed by 1 base and J by 1 base, leaving 10 bases between them. The CDR3 has 16 amino acids. Germline loops: CDR1 SGHNT, CDR2 YENEEA. CDR3 in DNA: TGTGCCAGCAGCTTAGGGGGGCACGGGAACACCGGGGAGCTGTTTTTT. As protein: CASSLGGHGNTGELFF.

This sequence joins TRBV2 and TRBJ1-5; no definite D call. Germline CDR1 and CDR2: SNHLY and FYNNEI. The CDR3 spans 13 residues. Trimming cost V 2 bases and J 0 bases, with 2 bases left between them. CDR3 nucleotides: TGTGCCAGCAGTGAAAATAGCAATCAGCCCCAGCATTTT. Translation: CASSENSNQPQHF. Full variable domain (remainder filled in from reference TRBV2 and TRBJ1-5): EPEVTQTPSHQVTQMGQEVILRCVPISNHLYFYWYRQILGQKVEFLVSFYNNEISEKSEIFDDQFSVERPDGSNFTLKIRSTKLEDSAMYFCASSENSNQPQHFGDGTRLSIL.

This clone appeared once. This chain joins TRBV5-6 and TRBJ1-5; possible D gene TRBD1, 6 bases. Trimming took off 3 bases at V and 1 base at J, with 11 bases between the two ends. The CDR3 loop spans 15 amino acids. Germline V gene lookup returns CDR1 SGHDT and CDR2 YYEEEE. This chain's CDR3 is CASSSRGGSNQPQHF. The CDR3 bases are TGTGCCAGCAGCTCGAGGGGGGGGAGCAATCAGCCCCAGCATTTT.

The chain has TRBV2 and TRBJ2-3; 10 bases agree with TRBD2. The germline CDR1 and CDR2 sequences are SNHLY and FYNNEI. V was pared by 4 bases and J by 4 bases, with 5 bases of the junction left unmatched. The CDR3 sequence is 15 residues long. CDR3 residues: CASSGSGGVADTQYF. The CDR3 bases are TGTGCCAGCAGTGGGAGCGGGGGGGTCGCAGATACGCAGTATTTT.

This clone was counted between two and nine times. The genes are TRBV25-1 and TRBJ2-3; D gene ambiguous. The germline gives CDR1 MGHDK, CDR2 SYGVNS. CDR3 length: 11 residues. V lost 7 bases and J 6 bases, leaving 8 bases between the germline ends. In DNA form, the CDR3 reads TGTGCCAGCACCAAAGGGGATACGCAGTATTTT. Translated: CASTKGDTQYF. Supplemented by reference TRBV25-1 and TRBJ2-3, the full variable domain reads EADIYQTPRYLVIGTGKKITLECSQTMGHDKMYWYQQDPGMELHLIHYSYGVNSTEKGDLSSESTVSRIRTEHFPLTLESARPSHTSQYLCASTKGDTQYFGPGTRLTVL.

This sequence joins TRBV18 and TRBJ2-3; D unclear. Germline V gene data show CDR1 as KGHSH and CDR2 as LQKENI. This CDR3 comprises 13 residues. Trimming left V 1 base short and J 4 bases short, with 6 bases between. The CDR3 coding sequence is TGTGCCAGCTCACCACAGGAACCAGATACGCAGTATTTT. This sequence encodes CASSPQEPDTQYF.

This clone was counted between two and nine times. J is TRBJ2-2 and V is TRBV6-6, with TRBD1 matching 9 bases. Per the germline V gene, CDR1 is MNHNY and CDR2 is SVGAGI (reference sequence). The CDR3 loop spans 15 amino acids. J lost 7 bases, V lost 3 bases, and 6 bases had no gene match. The DNA of the CDR3 is TGTGCCAGCAGTTATCGGACAGGGGACAGCGGGGAGCTGTTTTTT. Translation gives CASSYRTGDSGELFF.